This TCR beta chain was observed in a study of monozygotic twins with inflammatory bowel disease. From germline, CDR1 is SGDLS and CDR2 YYNGEE. This CDR3 region has 15 residues. The TCR libraries each used total RNA (roughly 4,000 ng per library). From the 5' RACE reads, TCRdb lists one entry per CDR3 protein and no DNA. This sample's table has about 140,000 distinct CDR3 sequences. The chain has TRBV9 and TRBJ2-1; with no DNA, the TCRdb D assignment of TRBD2 cannot be verified. The origin of this receptor is a human donor with ulcerative colitis or Crohn's disease, or a healthy co-twin of an affected twin (not recorded which). Sequenced input: blood. This chain's CDR3 is CASSVSSGSPNEQFF.